Presented here are 13 T cell receptor beta chains from one specimen sequenced in a study of blood T cell repertoires in COVID-19. The method was immunoSEQ multiplex PCR; TCRdb's version includes in-frame clones alone and lacks a portion of them. The repertoire consists of 360,000 or so clones, with around 83% occurring once and the leading ten covering 5.1%. The sample taken for sequencing was PBMCs or T cells enriched from blood (not recorded which). These receptors were obtained from a woman aged 50 to 65 who had recovered from COVID-19.

This clone has a handful of counts. The CDR3 coding sequence is TGTGCCAGCAGCCCGGGAGATCTAAGGGAAAAACTGTTTTTT. It translates to CASSPGDLREKLFF. The V gene is TRBV4-2, the J gene TRBJ1-4; no clear D gene. This CDR3 contains 14 residues. The germline gives CDR1 LGHNA, CDR2 YNFKEQ. Deletions cut 4 bases from V and 8 bases from J, with 14 bases between.

The V and J genes are TRBV9 and TRBJ2-7, with D possibly matching TRBD2 (6 bases). CDR3 size: 15 residues. Germline CDR1 and CDR2: SGDLS and YYNGEE. Deletions cut 0 bases from V and 0 bases from J, with 10 bases between. CDR3 in DNA: TGTGCCAGCAGCGTAGGGGACTTTAGCTCCTACGAGCAGTACTTC. As protein: CASSVGDFSSYEQYF.

DNA for the CDR3: TGTGCCAGCAGCTTGTCACAGAGGAACACTGAAGCTTTCTTT. Translating gives CASSLSQRNTEAFF. The rearrangement joins TRBV5-5 to TRBJ1-1; D gene ambiguous. The V and J ends lost 1 base and 1 base respectively, with 8 bases between them. Looked up from germline, CDR1 is SGHKS and CDR2 is YYEKEE (reference sequence). There are 14 residues in the CDR3. The full variable domain, in which reference TRBV5-5 and TRBJ1-1 provide the parts outside the CDR3, is DAGVTQSPTHLIKTRGQQVTLRCSPISGHKSVSWYQQVLGQGPQFIFQYYEKEERGRGNFPDRFSARQFPNYSSELNVNALLLGDSALYLCASSLSQRNTEAFFGQGTRLTVV.

V usage is TRBV27 and J usage is TRBJ1-1; possibly TRBD1 for D (5 bases). The CDR3 runs to 14 residues. Germline V lookup: CDR1 MNHEY, CDR2 SMNVEV (reference sequence). The germline V and J ends were trimmed by 5 bases and 1 base, with 11 bases remaining between them. The CDR3 is CASSTRQQNTEAFF. The CDR3 DNA is TGTGCCAGCAGTACCCGACAGCAGAACACTGAAGCTTTCTTT.

The rearrangement joins TRBV27 to TRBJ1-1; the match to TRBD1 covers 7 bases. CDR1 is MNHEY, CDR2 SMNVEV, per germline (reference sequence). This CDR3 is built from 15 residues. The V and J ends lost 6 bases and 0 bases, in that order; junction bases with no gene match: 7. The CDR3 spells CASRKYRGMNTEAFF. The CDR3 DNA follows: TGTGCCAGCAGGAAATACAGGGGCATGAACACTGAAGCTTTCTTT.

With respect to this clone: Different DNA sequences within this sample yield the same CDR3. The CDR3 protein is CASSPTGDQPQHF. CDR3 nucleotide sequence: TGTGCCAGCTCCCCGACAGGGGACCAGCCCCAGCATTTT. V gene TRBV18 combines with J gene TRBJ1-5, with 8 nucleotides matching TRBD1. Germline V CDR1 and CDR2: KGHSH, LQKENI. V shed 6 bases and J 7 bases; nucleotides not matched to a gene: 5. This CDR3 has 13 residues.

J is TRBJ2-7 and V is TRBV13; D perhaps matches TRBD1 (5 bases). Trimming removed 0 bases at V and 0 bases at J, with 15 bases between. The CDR3 sequence is 17 residues long. Germline values: CDR1 PRHDT, CDR2 FYEKMQ (reference sequence). DNA for the CDR3: TGTGCCAGCAGCTTAGGACCCTCGTCGACAGTCTCCTACGAGCAGTACTTC. It translates to CASSLGPSSTVSYEQYF.

V and J are TRBV9 and TRBJ1-1, with 10 positions matching TRBD1. CDR1 is SGDLS, CDR2 YYNGEE, per germline. J lost 3 bases, V lost 2 bases, and 4 bases had no gene match. The CDR3 is 15 residues long. The CDR3 is CASSVTGQGDTEAFF. The CDR3 bases are TGTGCCAGCAGCGTGACCGGACAGGGGGACACTGAAGCTTTCTTT.

The gene calls are TRBV5-1 and TRBJ1-2; 9 bases align to TRBD1. The J segment lost 5 bases and the V segment lost 4 bases, leaving 6 bases of the junction unmatched. Germline V gene sequence: CDR1 SGHRS, CDR2 YFSETQ. This CDR3 has 14 amino acids. DNA for the CDR3: TGCGCCAGCAGCGTTGGGACAGGGAATTATGGCTACACCTTC. It is translated as CASSVGTGNYGYTF.

The J gene is TRBJ1-2, the V gene TRBV5-4; D remains unclear. V lost 4 bases to trimming and J lost 3 bases, with 7 bases between them. The CDR3 has 12 residues. Germline lookup yields CDR1 SGHNT and CDR2 YYREEE (reference sequence). CDR3 in DNA: TGTGCCAGCAGCGCGCAGGACTATGGCTACACCTTC. It yields the protein CASSAQDYGYTF.

J is TRBJ1-1 and V is TRBV5-4, with 8 bases aligning to TRBD1. Germline V lookup: CDR1 SGHNT, CDR2 YYREEE (reference sequence). This CDR3 is 14 amino acids long. Unmatched junction bases numbered 7, after V lost 5 bases and J lost 4 bases. DNA of the CDR3: TGTGCCAGCAGTCGACCCGGGACAGGCACTGAAGCTTTCTTT. It specifies CASSRPGTGTEAFF.

The chain has TRBV28 and TRBJ2-7, with 10 bases identical to TRBD2. Trimming cost V 1 base and J 6 bases; bases outside gene matches: 15. Germline CDR1 is MDHEN and CDR2 is SYDVKM. The CDR3 is 18 residues long. The CDR3 sequence is CASSLYRTGSGGAREQYF. Written as DNA, the CDR3 is TGTGCCAGCAGTTTATACAGGACAGGGAGCGGGGGGGCCCGCGAGCAGTACTTC. The whole variable domain, remainder taken from reference TRBV28 and TRBJ2-7, is DVKVTQSSRYLVKRTGEKVFLECVQDMDHENMFWYRQDPGLGLRLIYFSYDVKMKEKGDIPEGYSVSREKKERFSLILESASTNQTSMYLCASSLYRTGSGGAREQYFGPGTRLTVT.

The genes are TRBV29-1 and TRBJ1-3; no firm D call. This CDR3 contains 12 residues. The V end was cut by 5 bases, the J end by 7 bases, with 12 bases between. Per the germline V gene, CDR1 is SQVTM and CDR2 is ANQGSEA. In nucleotides, the CDR3 is TGCAGCGTTTCTGCGACGGGGAACACCATATATTTT. Encoded protein: CSVSATGNTIYF.